The clone carrying this T cell receptor beta chain was counted only a few times. The antigen remains undetermined. The data derive from a study of T-cell memory formation after mild COVID-19. Looking at the study overall: For the most part, TCR clusters were specific to one donor. Study conclusions and caveats: A subset of responding clones appeared in pre-infection memory, suggesting cross-reactive memory joined. Day 15 to 85 contracting clones showed balanced CD4/CD8; later expanders leaned CD4+.

Between the trimmed V and J ends, which lost 6 bases and 0 bases, there was a span of 9 bases. Germline assignment: CDR1 GTSNPN and CDR2 SVGIG (reference sequence). The length of the CDR3 is 12 residues. The authors produced TCR alpha and TCR beta cDNA libraries with sample barcodes and UMIs by 5'RACE using constant-segment primers. TCRdb used MiXCR to reprocess the 5' RACE reads, holding one entry per CDR3 protein. The sample has fewer than 700,000 distinct CDR3 sequences; roughly 18% are singletons. Sequenced sample: PBMCs or a T cell subset sorted from them (not recorded which). The genes are TRBV30 and TRBJ2-7; D uncertain. This clonotype originated in an adult woman who had mild COVID-19 (a few samples of this study predate the infection). Cell type and time point are not known. This CDR3 reads CACRADSYEQYF. In nucleotides, the CDR3 is TGTGCCTGTAGGGCGGACTCCTACGAGCAGTACTTC.